This T cell receptor (beta chain) was sequenced for a study of blood T cell repertoires in COVID-19 (dated by TCRdb to 2018 to 2020). With regard to the full study: Samples from collaborators originated in the United States, Italy and Spain and spanned both the acute and convalescent phases of COVID-19. The repertoires were released in a freely available public database intended as a resource for research on the immune response to SARS-CoV-2. Sample metadata almost always included a de-identified subject ID, COVID-19 status, age in years and sex. Where available, HLA class I and class II types were taken from metadata supplied by the sample provider and were not determined by assay-based typing. The dataset comprised deeply sampled blood TCRbeta repertoires from subjects exposed to, actively infected with, or recovered from COVID-19. Samples were obtained from the ongoing ImmuneRACE study (first 160 participants) and from approximately 1,200 subjects provided by 6 global collaborators. The material from the prospective study consisted of cDNA or gDNA derived from T cells, B-cell-depleted T cells, or PBMCs. Broader findings and caveats from the paper: The quantity of clinical and demographic metadata differed by source and by participant and was supplied without curation.

TCRbeta CDR3 regions were amplified from genomic DNA by means of the immunoSEQ Assay, a bias-controlled multiplex PCR. The source study handled its data this way. Nucleated cell counts per sample were estimated from amplification of reference gene primers within the assay. Sequence reads were collapsed and filtered to measure the absolute abundance of every unique TCRbeta CDR3 rearrangement. Productive Simpson clonality was computed per sample as the square root of Simpson's diversity index over productive rearrangements. In its TCRdb copy, this immuneACCESS table keeps in-frame sequences only and misses some clones. Where compared with another copy, unresolved V genes explain less than half of these, and the others have no known cause. V and J calls and clone size follow that table, whereas D and trimming were derived from the DNA. In all, the sample holds more than 85,000 clones, and around 74% of those were seen once. Just under 20% of the sample is taken by the ten largest.

CDR1 MNHEY and CDR2 SMNVEV are derived from the germline V gene (reference sequence). The CDR3 has 16 amino acids, counting the end cysteine and phenylalanine. Only CDR3 DNA remains: 48 bases, in frame from the first base. Trimming removed 6 bases from V and 0 bases from J, leaving 17 bases between the germline ends. There are a few counts of this clone. What this receptor recognizes is not known. Base qualities are missing; no much larger clone stands one base away. The collaborating institutions used their own protocols to collect whole blood in K2EDTA tubes. For TCRbeta analysis, collaborator samples were shipped as frozen whole blood, as isolated PBMCs, or as DNA extracted from either sample type.

The source material was peripheral blood. The sequence links TRBV27 to TRBJ1-1; a tentative D match to TRBD1 spans 6 bases. The sequence was collected from a woman in her 70s with acute or convalescent COVID-19. The nucleotide sequence reads TGTGCCAGCAGACGAAACACGGGGGGCCTGAACACTGAAGCTTTCTTT. Its protein reads: CASRRNTGGLNTEAFF.